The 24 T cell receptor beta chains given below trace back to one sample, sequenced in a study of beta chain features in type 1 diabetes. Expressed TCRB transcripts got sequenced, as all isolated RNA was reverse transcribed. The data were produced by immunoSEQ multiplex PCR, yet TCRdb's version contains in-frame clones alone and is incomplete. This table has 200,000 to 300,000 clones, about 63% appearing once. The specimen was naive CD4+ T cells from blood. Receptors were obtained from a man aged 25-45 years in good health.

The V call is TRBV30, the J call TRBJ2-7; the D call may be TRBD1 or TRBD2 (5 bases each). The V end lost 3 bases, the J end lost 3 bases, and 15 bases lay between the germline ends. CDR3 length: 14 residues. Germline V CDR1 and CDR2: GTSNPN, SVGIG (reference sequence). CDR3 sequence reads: CAWRKRGVDYEQYF. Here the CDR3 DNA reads TGTGCCTGGAGAAAAAGGGGAGTGGACTACGAGCAGTACTTC. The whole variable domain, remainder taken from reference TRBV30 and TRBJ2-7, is SQTIHQWPATLVQPVGSPLSLECTVEGTSNPNLYWYRQAAGRGLQLLFYSVGIGQISSEVPQNLSASRPQDRQFILSSKKLLLSDSGFYLCAWRKRGVDYEQYFGPGTRLTVT.

CDR3 DNA: TGTGCCAGCAGCTCCCCGACTAGCGGGGACATCGAGCAGTACTTC. Translation gives CASSSPTSGDIEQYF. The chain combines TRBV5-4 with TRBJ2-7; 11 bases are a match to TRBD2. The germline CDR1 and CDR2 sequences are SGHNT and YYREEE (reference sequence). After removal of 3 bases from V and 6 bases from J, the junction contained 8 bases not matched to a gene. The CDR3 is made up of 15 amino acids.

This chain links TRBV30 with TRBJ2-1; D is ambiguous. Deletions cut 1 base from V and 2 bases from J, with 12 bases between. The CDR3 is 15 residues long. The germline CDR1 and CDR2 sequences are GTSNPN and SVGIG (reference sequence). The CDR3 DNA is TGTGCCTGGAGTGAGAAGGGAACACCCTACAATGAGCAGTTCTTC. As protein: CAWSEKGTPYNEQFF.

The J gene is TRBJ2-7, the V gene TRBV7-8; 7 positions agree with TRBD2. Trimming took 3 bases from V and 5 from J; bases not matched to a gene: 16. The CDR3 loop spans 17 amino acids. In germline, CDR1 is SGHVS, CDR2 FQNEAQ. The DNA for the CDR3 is TGTGCCAGCAGCTTTCCCCGGGACTACGAAGCTAGCAACGAGCAGTACTTC. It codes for CASSFPRDYEASNEQYF.

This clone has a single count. The CDR3, as DNA: TGTGCCAGCACCTCCCCCAACAATGAGCAGTTCTTC. Translating it yields CASTSPNNEQFF. The rearrangement links TRBV5-4 to TRBJ2-1; no clear D. Germline lookup yields CDR1 SGHNT and CDR2 YYREEE (reference sequence). The length of the CDR3 is 12 residues. Trimming stripped 6 bases from V and 5 bases from J, with 9 bases between.

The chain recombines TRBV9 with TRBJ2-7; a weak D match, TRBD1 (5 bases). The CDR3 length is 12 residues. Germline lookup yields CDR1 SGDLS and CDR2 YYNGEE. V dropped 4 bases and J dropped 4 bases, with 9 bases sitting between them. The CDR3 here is CASSSGHYEQYF. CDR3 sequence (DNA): TGTGCCAGCAGCTCCGGACATTACGAGCAGTACTTC.

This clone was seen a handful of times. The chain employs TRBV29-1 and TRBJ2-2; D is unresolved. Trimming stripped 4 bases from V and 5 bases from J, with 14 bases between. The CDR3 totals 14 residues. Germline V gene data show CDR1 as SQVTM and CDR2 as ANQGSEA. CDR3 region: CSVAGVARTGELFF. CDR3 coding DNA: TGCAGCGTTGCTGGGGTAGCTAGGACCGGGGAGCTGTTTTTT.

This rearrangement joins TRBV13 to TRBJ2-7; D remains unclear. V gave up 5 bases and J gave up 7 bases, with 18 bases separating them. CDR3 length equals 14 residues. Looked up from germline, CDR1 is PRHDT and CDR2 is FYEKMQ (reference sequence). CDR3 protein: CASSLIGRSEEQYF. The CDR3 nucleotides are TGTGCCAGCAGCCTAATCGGACGGTCGGAGGAGCAGTACTTC.

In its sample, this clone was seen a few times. The CDR3 is CASSSLPDRFRSYEQYF. CDR3 sequence (DNA): TGTGCCAGCAGTTCACTACCGGACAGGTTCAGATCCTACGAGCAGTACTTC. The rearrangement links TRBV27 to TRBJ2-7; 7 bases are shared with TRBD1. After removal of 4 bases from V and 1 base from J, the junction contained 13 bases not matched to a gene. Per germline, CDR1 MNHEY and CDR2 SMNVEV (reference sequence). The length of the CDR3 is 17 residues.

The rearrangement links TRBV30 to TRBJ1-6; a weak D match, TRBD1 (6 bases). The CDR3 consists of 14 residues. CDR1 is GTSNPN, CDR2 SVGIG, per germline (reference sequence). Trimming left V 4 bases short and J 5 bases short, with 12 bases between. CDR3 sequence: CAWTGASHNSPLHF. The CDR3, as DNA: TGTGCCTGGACAGGGGCGTCCCATAATTCACCCCTCCACTTT. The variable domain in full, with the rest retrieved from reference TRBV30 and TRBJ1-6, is SQTIHQWPATLVQPVGSPLSLECTVEGTSNPNLYWYRQAAGRGLQLLFYSVGIGQISSEVPQNLSASRPQDRQFILSSKKLLLSDSGFYLCAWTGASHNSPLHFGNGTRLTVT.

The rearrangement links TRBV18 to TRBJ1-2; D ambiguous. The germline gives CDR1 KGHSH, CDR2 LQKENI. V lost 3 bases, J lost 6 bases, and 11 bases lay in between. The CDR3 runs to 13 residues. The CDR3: CASSPSGENGYTF. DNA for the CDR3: TGTGCCAGCTCACCGTCAGGAGAGAATGGCTACACCTTC.

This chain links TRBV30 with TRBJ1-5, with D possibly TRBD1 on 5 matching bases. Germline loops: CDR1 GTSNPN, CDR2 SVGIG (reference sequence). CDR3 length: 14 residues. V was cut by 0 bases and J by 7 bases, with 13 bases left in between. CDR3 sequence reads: CAWSVGGVEQPQHF. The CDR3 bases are TGTGCCTGGAGTGTCGGAGGGGTAGAACAGCCCCAGCATTTT.

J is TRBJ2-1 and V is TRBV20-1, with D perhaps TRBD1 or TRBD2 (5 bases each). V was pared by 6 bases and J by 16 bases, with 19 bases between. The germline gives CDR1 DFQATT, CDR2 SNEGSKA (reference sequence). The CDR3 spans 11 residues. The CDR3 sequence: CSAEEGTRAFF. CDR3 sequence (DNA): TGCAGTGCCGAAGAAGGGACCCGCGCCTTCTTC.

In DNA, the CDR3 is TGTGCCAGTAGCCAACGGAAAGACAGGGGGCCTCACGAGCAGTACTTC. The encoded protein is CASSQRKDRGPHEQYF. V is TRBV19 and J is TRBJ2-7; 10 bases fit TRBD1. Germline V lookup: CDR1 LNHDA, CDR2 SQIVND (reference sequence). The V segment lost 6 bases and the J segment 5 bases; nucleotides outside the gene matches: 13. The length of the CDR3 is 16 residues.

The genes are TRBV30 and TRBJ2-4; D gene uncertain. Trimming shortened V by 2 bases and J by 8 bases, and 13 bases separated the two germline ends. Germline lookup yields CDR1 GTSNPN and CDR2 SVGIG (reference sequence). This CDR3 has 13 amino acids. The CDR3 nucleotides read TGTGCCTGGAGTCCAGCCGCGTCTTACATTCAGTACTTC. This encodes CAWSPAASYIQYF.

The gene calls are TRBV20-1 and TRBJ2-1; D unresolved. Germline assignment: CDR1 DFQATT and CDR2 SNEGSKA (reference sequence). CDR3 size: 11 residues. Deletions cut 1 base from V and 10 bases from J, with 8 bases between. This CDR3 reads CSARVDLEQFF. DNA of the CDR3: TGCAGTGCTAGAGTTGACCTAGAGCAGTTCTTC.

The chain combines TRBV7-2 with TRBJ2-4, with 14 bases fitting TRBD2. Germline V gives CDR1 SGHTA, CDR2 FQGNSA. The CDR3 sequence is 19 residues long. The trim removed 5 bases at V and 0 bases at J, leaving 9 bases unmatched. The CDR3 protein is CASSPSPGTSGGAKNIQYF. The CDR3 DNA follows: TGTGCCAGCAGCCCTAGTCCCGGGACTAGCGGGGGAGCCAAAAACATTCAGTACTTC.

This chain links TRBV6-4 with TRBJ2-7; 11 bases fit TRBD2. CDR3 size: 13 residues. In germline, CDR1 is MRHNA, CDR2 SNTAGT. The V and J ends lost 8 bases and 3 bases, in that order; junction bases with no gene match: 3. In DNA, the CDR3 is TGTGCCAGCCCCGGGACTAGCGGCTACGAGCAGTACTTC. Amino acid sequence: CASPGTSGYEQYF.

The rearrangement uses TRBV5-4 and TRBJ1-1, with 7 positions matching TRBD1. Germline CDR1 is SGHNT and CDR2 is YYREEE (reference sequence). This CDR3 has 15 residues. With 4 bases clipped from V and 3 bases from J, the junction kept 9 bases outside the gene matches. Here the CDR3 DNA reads TGTGCCAGCAGCCACCGGGACAGAACTTACACTGAAGCTTTCTTT. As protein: CASSHRDRTYTEAFF.

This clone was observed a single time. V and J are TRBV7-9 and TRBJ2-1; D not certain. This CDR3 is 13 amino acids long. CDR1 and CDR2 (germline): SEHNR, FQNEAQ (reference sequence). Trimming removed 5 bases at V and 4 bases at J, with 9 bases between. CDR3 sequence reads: CASSLYRYNEQFF. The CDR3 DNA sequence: TGTGCCAGCAGCCTATATCGGTACAATGAGCAGTTCTTC.

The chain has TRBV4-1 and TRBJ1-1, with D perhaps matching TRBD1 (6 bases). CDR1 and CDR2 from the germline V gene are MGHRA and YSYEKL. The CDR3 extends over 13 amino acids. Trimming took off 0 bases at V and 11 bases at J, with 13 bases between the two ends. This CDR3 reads CASSQDSTGRAFF. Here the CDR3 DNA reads TGCGCCAGCAGCCAAGACTCCACAGGGCGGGCTTTCTTT.

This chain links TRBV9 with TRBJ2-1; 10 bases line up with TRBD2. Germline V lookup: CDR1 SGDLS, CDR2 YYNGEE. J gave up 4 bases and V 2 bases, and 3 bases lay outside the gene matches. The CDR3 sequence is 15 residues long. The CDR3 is CASSVTSGIYNEQFF. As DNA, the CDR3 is TGTGCCAGCAGCGTTACTAGCGGGATTTACAATGAGCAGTTCTTC.

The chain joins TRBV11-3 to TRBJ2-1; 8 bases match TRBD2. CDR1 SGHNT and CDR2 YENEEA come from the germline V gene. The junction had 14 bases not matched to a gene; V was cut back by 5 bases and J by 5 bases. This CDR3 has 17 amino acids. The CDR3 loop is CASSQAPSGYRDNEQFF. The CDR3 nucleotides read TGTGCCAGCAGCCAAGCGCCTAGCGGGTATAGGGACAATGAGCAGTTCTTC.

This CDR3 is CASSPLDRDYEQYF. CDR3 nucleotide sequence: TGTGCCAGCAGTCCCCTCGACAGGGACTACGAGCAGTACTTC. The chain links TRBV25-1 to TRBJ2-7; the match to TRBD1 covers 7 bases. The CDR3 is 14 residues long. The J segment lost 3 bases and the V segment lost 5 bases, leaving 7 bases of the junction unmatched. The germline gives CDR1 MGHDK, CDR2 SYGVNS.